These 12 T cell receptor beta chains were all obtained from the same sample, sequenced in a study of HIV-infected children after antiretroviral therapy interruption. Stated treatment: PENTA 11 planned treatment interruption arm or continuous ART arm. Unique molecular identifiers were included in an RNA-based 3' RACE TCR library. TCRdb re-called the 3' RACE reads with MiXCR, one entry per CDR3 protein. This sample has 15,000 to 17,000 distinct CDR3 sequences, with more than 3% found just once. The sample here was CD45RA+ CD4+ T cells from PBMCs, taken from a donor given antiretroviral therapy, either interrupted or continuous. The subset is: naive CD4+ CD45RA+ CD45RO- T cells. The receptors stem from a child aged 2 to 17 with HIV.

This clonotype counts as medium-sized. The chain carries TRBV7-8 and TRBJ1-2; D not certain. With 1 base removed from V and 4 bases from J, the gap between germline ends came to 7 bases. The germline V gene encodes CDR1 SGHVS and CDR2 FQNEAQ. The length of the CDR3 is 13 residues. CDR3 protein: CASSLGGGYGYTF. The CDR3 DNA follows: TGTGCCAGCAGCTTAGGGGGAGGCTATGGCTACACCTTC.

This clonotype was observed at least ten times. The CDR3 region has the DNA TGTGCCAGCAGACCTACAGGTCCCGAAGAGCAGTACTTC. As protein: CASRPTGPEEQYF. The rearrangement joins TRBV6-2 or TRBV6-3 to TRBJ2-7, with D perhaps TRBD1 (5 bases). Trimming removed 6 bases from V and 7 bases from J, with 16 bases in between. The germline V gene has CDR1 MNHEY and CDR2 SVGEGT. The CDR3 extends over 13 amino acids.

In its sample, this clonotype was seen many times. The V and J genes are TRBV10-1 and TRBJ1-5; 8 bases agree with TRBD1. The germline V gene has CDR1 WNHNN and CDR2 SYGVQD (reference sequence). J was trimmed by 4 bases and V by 2 bases; bases with no gene match: 13. The CDR3 length is 18 residues. DNA of the CDR3: TGCGCCAGCAGTGAGACGGGCAGGGGGCGGCCGGGGAATCAGCCCCAGCATTTT. Amino acid sequence: CASSETGRGRPGNQPQHF.

The J gene is TRBJ1-1, the V gene TRBV5-6; possible D gene TRBD1, 6 bases. The CDR3 runs 17 residues. CDR1 and CDR2 (germline): SGHDT, YYEEEE. The germline V and J ends were trimmed by 5 bases and 1 base, with 21 bases remaining between them. CDR3 coding DNA: TGTGCCAGCAGTTACGTTTACAGGGCGCCTACGAACACTGAAGCTTTCTTT. Amino acids: CASSYVYRAPTNTEAFF.

The sample holds many counts of this clonotype. The chain carries TRBV7-2 and TRBJ2-7; no clear D. V was clipped by 5 bases and J by 2 bases, with 10 bases between them. CDR3 length: 13 residues. Germline V gives CDR1 SGHTA, CDR2 FQGNSA. CDR3 nucleotides: TGTGCCAGCAGCCCGCGGCCTCCCTACGAGCAGTACTTC. It codes for CASSPRPPYEQYF.

The table lists this clonotype with many counts. This chain uses TRBV24-1 with TRBJ2-2; D unclear. This CDR3 has 13 residues. The germline V and J ends were trimmed by 3 bases and 0 bases, with 1 base remaining between them. CDR1 is KGHDR and CDR2 is SFDVKD in the germline V gene. CDR3 sequence (DNA): TGTGCCACCAGTGATCCGAACACCGGGGAGCTGTTTTTT. Translated: CATSDPNTGELFF.

This clonotype was seen ten or more times. This chain uses TRBV21-1 with TRBJ1-2. TRBV21-1 corresponds to a pseudogene. This CDR3 is 15 amino acids long. DNA for the CDR3: TGTGCCAGCAGCAAAGAGAGGGCAGGGTGTTATGGCTACACCTTC. Protein sequence: CASSKERAGCYGYTF.

Many counts were recorded for this clonotype. This chain uses TRBV20-1 with TRBJ2-2; 8 bases align to TRBD1. V trimming: 4 bases; J trimming: 1 base; junction bases outside the gene matches: 2. The CDR3 sequence is 14 residues long. Germline V gene data show CDR1 as DFQATT and CDR2 as SNEGSKA (reference sequence). This CDR3 is CSATGQGNTGELFF. CDR3 sequence (DNA): TGCAGTGCTACAGGACAGGGGAACACCGGGGAGCTGTTTTTT.

In its sample, this clonotype was seen many times. The genes are TRBV15 and TRBJ2-3; the D is unclear. The V gene's germline CDR1 is LNHNV and CDR2 YYDKDF (reference sequence). The germline V and J ends were trimmed by 0 bases and 4 bases, with 11 bases remaining between them. The CDR3 consists of 15 residues. The CDR3 region has the DNA TGTGCCACCAGCAGAGAGTTGAGCCTCGCAGATACGCAGTATTTT. Translated: CATSRELSLADTQYF.

This clonotype has ten or more counts. V usage is TRBV6-1 and J usage is TRBJ1-1; the D is unclear. This CDR3 has 15 residues. Between the trimmed V and J ends, which lost 2 bases and 2 bases, there was a span of 12 bases. Germline V gene data show CDR1 as MNHNS and CDR2 as SASEGT. The CDR3, as DNA: TGTGCCAGCAGTGAAATATATGGGTTTAACACTGAAGCTTTCTTT. Translating gives CASSEIYGFNTEAFF.

Judged by abundance, this clonotype is medium-sized. The junction departs from the called germline gene at one end, perhaps through a read error. J is TRBJ2-7 and V is TRBV12-3 or TRBV12-4, with D possibly being TRBD2 (6 bases). This CDR3 region has 12 residues. The CDR3 is CASRDWGDEQYF. The CDR3 DNA reads as TGTGCAAGCAGGGACTGGGGGGATGAACAGTACTTC.

This chain links TRBV19 with TRBJ2-7; no firm D call. Trimming cost V 4 bases and J 0 bases, with 7 bases left between them. This CDR3 has 13 residues. The germline V gene encodes CDR1 LNHDA and CDR2 SQIVND (reference sequence). Written as DNA, the CDR3 is TGTGCCAGTAGTACCCCAGGCTCCTACGAGCAGTACTTC. Amino acid sequence: CASSTPGSYEQYF.